This T cell receptor (beta chain) emerged from a study of human T cells and chemical hapten exposure. The time point was: pre-sensitization, week 0. Treatment indicated: therapeutic diphenylcyclopropenone sensitization with weekly scalp DPC. Germline assignment: CDR1 SQVTM and CDR2 ANQGSEA. Trimming cost V 3 bases and J 4 bases, with 10 bases left between them. This CDR3 region has 13 residues. This clonotype has a count of ten or more. TCRdb re-called the RACE reads through MiXCR, storing one row per CDR3 protein. The sample lists fewer than 150,000 distinct CDR3 sequences, approximately 12% occurring once.

The material sequenced was whole blood, taken in connection with sensitization to the hapten diphenylcyclopropenone (DPC). The source is a woman between 18 and 29 years old with alopecia areata. Some clones in this sample may be carry-over from other donors' samples. The chain is built from TRBV29-1 and TRBJ2-1, with a possible D match to TRBD1 (6 bases). This CDR3 reads CSVDPGQYNEQFF. The CDR3 DNA follows: TGCAGCGTTGATCCCGGACAGTACAATGAGCAGTTCTTC.